The 15 T cell receptor beta chains presented below share a single source sample, sequenced in a study of cytomegalovirus exposure and HLA in healthy donors. The PCR had 60 Vbeta and 13 Jbeta primers. Profiled with immunoSEQ multiplex PCR; TCRdb holds only in-frame clones, not every one. Seen here are about 90,000 clones, about 66% observed once, and the top ten hold 2.1%. The sequenced sample consisted of PBMCs. The receptor set was obtained from a man aged 30 to 39 in good health and CMV-seronegative.

This clone has just one count. This chain joins TRBV4-2 and TRBJ1-1, with 7 bases aligning to TRBD1. CDR3 size: 14 residues. With 1 base clipped from V and 1 base from J, the junction kept 0 bases outside the gene matches. Germline assignment: CDR1 LGHNA and CDR2 YNFKEQ. The CDR3 loop is CASSQGQGNTEAFF. CDR3 bases: TGTGCCAGCAGCCAAGGACAGGGGAACACTGAAGCTTTCTTT.

The rearrangement links TRBV30 to TRBJ1-5; unclear D gene. From germline, CDR1 is GTSNPN and CDR2 SVGIG (reference sequence). The CDR3 runs to 14 residues. Trimming pared 5 bases from V and 4 bases from J, leaving 15 bases between. CDR3 region: CAWARTGNNQPQHF. In DNA, the CDR3 is TGTGCCTGGGCAAGGACGGGAAATAATCAGCCCCAGCATTTT.

The chain is built from TRBV6-1 and TRBJ2-3; D might be TRBD1 (6 bases). V was cut by 4 bases and J by 5 bases, with 13 bases left in between. Germline values: CDR1 MNHNS, CDR2 SASEGT. The CDR3 runs 14 residues. The CDR3 DNA reads as TGTGCCAGCAGTGGATACAGGGAAAGAGATACGCAGTATTTT. It yields the protein CASSGYRERDTQYF.

V is TRBV10-3 and J is TRBJ1-1; D unresolved. Germline V gene sequence: CDR1 ENHRY, CDR2 SYGVKD. The ends were cut back, 7 bases at V and 5 bases at J, with 14 bases in the middle. CDR3 size: 13 residues. The CDR3 bases are TGTGCCATCACCCGTCGGGAAGAGACTGAAGCTTTCTTT. Encoded protein: CAITRREETEAFF.

The chain uses TRBV6-5 and TRBJ1-2, with 7 bases identical to TRBD1. The length of the CDR3 is 14 residues. V shed 2 bases and J 6 bases; nucleotides not matched to a gene: 6. Germline CDR1 and CDR2: MNHEY and SVGAGI. The CDR3 is CASSYGTGADGYTF. The CDR3 bases are TGTGCCAGCAGTTACGGCACAGGGGCGGATGGCTACACCTTC.

This clone showed up just once. The V and J genes are TRBV7-9 and TRBJ2-7, with 8 bases fitting TRBD2. This CDR3 comprises 15 residues. Trimming took 3 bases from V and 7 from J; bases not matched to a gene: 11. Germline CDR1 is SEHNR and CDR2 is FQNEAQ (reference sequence). The CDR3 loop is CASSFTGGLTGEQYF. CDR3 in DNA: TGTGCCAGCAGCTTTACGGGAGGGTTGACTGGAGAGCAGTACTTC.

This clone was picked up a small number of times. The gene calls are TRBV7-8 and TRBJ1-1; D may be TRBD1 (5 bases). The germline V and J ends were trimmed by 5 bases and 4 bases, with 23 bases remaining between them. The CDR3 is made up of 17 amino acids. Germline CDR1 SGHVS, CDR2 FQNEAQ. The CDR3 reads CASSLHGQGGRGTEAFF. In DNA, the CDR3 is TGTGCCAGCAGCCTCCATGGGCAGGGAGGAAGAGGCACTGAAGCTTTCTTT.

As regards this clone: Other nucleotide sequences in the sample specify the same CDR3. This rearrangement joins TRBV27 to TRBJ2-7, with a tentative D call TRBD1 (5 bases). Germline values: CDR1 MNHEY, CDR2 SMNVEV (reference sequence). The CDR3 has 12 amino acids. V lost 2 bases and J lost 3, with 5 bases in between. CDR3: CASSLRGYEQYF. The CDR3 DNA is TGTGCCAGCAGTTTAAGGGGCTACGAGCAGTACTTC.

The V and J genes are TRBV9 and TRBJ2-7, with a tentative D call TRBD2 (5 bases). Trimming cost V 0 bases and J 4 bases, with 11 bases left between them. The CDR3 extends over 14 amino acids. CDR1 SGDLS and CDR2 YYNGEE come from the germline V gene. In nucleotides, the CDR3 is TGTGCCAGCAGCGTAGGACGCGGGTGGTACGAGCAGTACTTC. This sequence encodes CASSVGRGWYEQYF.

This chain uses TRBV5-4 with TRBJ1-2, with D unresolved. Germline CDR1 is SGHNT and CDR2 is YYREEE (reference sequence). The CDR3 has 15 residues. Trimming took off 2 bases at V and 5 bases at J, with 16 bases between the two ends. The DNA of the CDR3 is TGTGCCAGCAGCTTAGACTCCCGGACTTTTTATGGCTACACCTTC. This encodes CASSLDSRTFYGYTF.

This chain uses TRBV12-5 with TRBJ1-2; possibly TRBD1 for D (6 bases). The V gene lost 4 bases and the J gene lost 4 bases, with 7 bases spanning the gap. This CDR3 is 12 amino acids long. Looked up from germline, CDR1 is LGHNT and CDR2 is FRNRAP. CDR3 nucleotide sequence: TGTGCTAGTGGTTCGGACAGCTATGGCTACACCTTC. Its translation is CASGSDSYGYTF.

The J gene is TRBJ2-1, the V gene TRBV5-4; D is ambiguous. The germline V gene has CDR1 SGHNT and CDR2 YYREEE (reference sequence). The CDR3 is 12 residues long. Trimming stripped 7 bases from V and 5 bases from J, with 10 bases between. The CDR3: CASSLFHNEQFF. The CDR3 nucleotides are TGTGCCAGCTCCCTCTTCCACAATGAGCAGTTCTTC.

The chain has TRBV7-9 and TRBJ1-4; no clear D. CDR1 SEHNR and CDR2 FQNEAQ come from the germline V gene (reference sequence). The CDR3 has 12 amino acids. Trimming removed 5 bases at V and 4 bases at J, with 5 bases between. The CDR3 DNA reads as TGTGCCAGCAGCCCCGGTAATGAAAAACTGTTTTTT. Its translation is CASSPGNEKLFF.

In this sample, this clone turned up a few times. The chain joins TRBV6-1 to TRBJ2-7; tentative D call: TRBD2 (6 bases). V lost 3 bases to trimming and J lost 4 bases, with 19 bases between them. CDR3 length: 16 residues. Germline V lookup: CDR1 MNHNS, CDR2 SASEGT. CDR3 nucleotides: TGTGCCAGCAGTGAGCCTAAGTGGGGCGGGGCTTACGAGCAGTACTTC. Amino acid sequence: CASSEPKWGGAYEQYF.

The V and J genes are TRBV7-9 and TRBJ1-5, with TRBD1 matching over 7 bases. The CDR3 is 16 residues long. The germline gives CDR1 SEHNR, CDR2 FQNEAQ (reference sequence). Unmatched junction bases numbered 11, after V lost 5 bases and J lost 4 bases. CDR3 region: CASSGTGAGLNQPQHF. The CDR3 nucleotides read TGTGCCAGCAGCGGTACAGGGGCAGGTTTAAATCAGCCCCAGCATTTT.